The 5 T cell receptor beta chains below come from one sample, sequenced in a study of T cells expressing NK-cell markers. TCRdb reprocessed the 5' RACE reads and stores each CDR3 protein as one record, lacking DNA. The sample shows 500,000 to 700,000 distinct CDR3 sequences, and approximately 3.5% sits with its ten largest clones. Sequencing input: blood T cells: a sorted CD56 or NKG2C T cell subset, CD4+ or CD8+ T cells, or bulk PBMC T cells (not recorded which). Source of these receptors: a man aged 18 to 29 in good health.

The CDR3 reads CSVGLGQMNTEAFF. The chain links TRBV29-1 to TRBJ1-1. This CDR3 has 14 amino acids. Germline V lookup: CDR1 SQVTM, CDR2 ANQGSEA.

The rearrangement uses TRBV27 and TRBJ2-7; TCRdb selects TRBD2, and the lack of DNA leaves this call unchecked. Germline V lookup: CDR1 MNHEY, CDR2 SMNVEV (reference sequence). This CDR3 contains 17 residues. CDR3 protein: CASSFGVAGASSYEQYF.

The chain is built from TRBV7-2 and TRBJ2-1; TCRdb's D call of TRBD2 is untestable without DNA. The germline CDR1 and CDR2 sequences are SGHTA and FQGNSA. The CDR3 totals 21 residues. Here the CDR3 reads CASSLPGLAGRVGDSYNEQFF.

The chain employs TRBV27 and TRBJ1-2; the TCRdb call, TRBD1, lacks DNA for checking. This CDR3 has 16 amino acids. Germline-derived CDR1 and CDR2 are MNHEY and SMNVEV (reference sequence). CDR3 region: CASSLGNGQGYHGYTF.

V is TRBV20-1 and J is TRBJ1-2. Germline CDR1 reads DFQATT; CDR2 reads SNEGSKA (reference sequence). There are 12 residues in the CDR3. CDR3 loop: CSARDGNYGYTF.